Following are 17 T cell receptor beta chains from one sample sequenced in a study of blood T cell repertoires in COVID-19. Method: immunoSEQ multiplex PCR; TCRdb's copy keeps in-frame clones and lacks some. This sample has around 150,000 clones, with approximately 80% found just once. The source material was peripheral blood. These receptors were collected from a man aged 45-65 years with acute or convalescent COVID-19.

The chain couples TRBV7-2 to TRBJ2-1, with 8 bases lining up with TRBD2. J lost 5 bases, V lost 2 bases, and 5 bases had no gene match. The CDR3 runs 15 residues. CDR1 SGHTA and CDR2 FQGNSA come from the germline V gene. The CDR3 loop is CASSLRAGGDNEQFF. DNA for the CDR3: TGTGCCAGCAGCTTAAGGGCGGGGGGAGACAATGAGCAGTTCTTC.

This sequence joins TRBV11-2 and TRBJ1-1, with D tentatively TRBD1 (5 bases). Trimming stripped 5 bases from V and 8 bases from J, with 12 bases between. There are 12 residues in the CDR3. The germline V gene encodes CDR1 SGHAT and CDR2 FQNNGV. The CDR3, as DNA: TGTGCCAGCAGCGAAAGGACACACGAAGCTTTCTTT. Encoded protein: CASSERTHEAFF.

This clone came up once. CDR3 in DNA: TGCGCCAGCAGCTTGGTAGTGGGGGACAGGCTGAACACCGGGGAGCTGTTTTTT. Protein: CASSLVVGDRLNTGELFF. The chain joins TRBV5-1 to TRBJ2-2; TRBD1 matches 8 bases. After removal of 0 bases from V and 1 base from J, the junction contained 8 bases not matched to a gene. From germline, CDR1 is SGHRS and CDR2 YFSETQ. The length of the CDR3 is 18 residues.

This sequence joins TRBV7-9 and TRBJ2-3; TRBD1 agrees at 8 bases. This CDR3 has 18 amino acids. In germline, CDR1 is SEHNR, CDR2 FQNEAQ (reference sequence). With V trimmed by 6 bases and J by 3 bases, 17 bases remained unmatched. CDR3 in DNA: TGTGCCAGCAGTCCCCCCCGAAACAGGGGGTTTGGTACAGATACGCAGTATTTT. Translation gives CASSPPRNRGFGTDTQYF.

The gene calls are TRBV10-3 and TRBJ1-5, with D possibly being TRBD1 (5 bases). V was clipped by 11 bases and J by 2 bases, with 16 bases between them. The CDR3 length is 14 residues. Germline V gives CDR1 ENHRY, CDR2 SYGVKD. The CDR3 loop is CAVSGGVGNQPQHF. The CDR3 DNA reads TGTGCCGTGAGCGGGGGAGTTGGCAATCAGCCCCAGCATTTT.

CDR3 coding DNA: TGTGCCAGCAGCCATCTAGGGACGCGGGGGGGCCCGAGCTATGAGCAGTTCTTC. Protein: CASSHLGTRGGPSYEQFF. The chain links TRBV14 to TRBJ2-1; 9 bases map to TRBD2. There are 18 residues in the CDR3. Germline V CDR1 and CDR2: SGHDN, FVKESK. V lost 3 bases and J lost 8; bases outside the gene matches: 17.

This chain links TRBV5-6 with TRBJ1-6; TRBD1 aligns across 7 bases. Germline loops: CDR1 SGHDT, CDR2 YYEEEE. The CDR3 totals 17 residues. J lost 3 bases, V lost 3 bases, and 9 bases had no gene match. The CDR3 DNA sequence: TGTGCCAGCAGCTCGGGGGGGACAGCTCTCTATAATTCACCCCTCCACTTT. It yields the protein CASSSGGTALYNSPLHF. The full variable domain, its missing parts supplied by reference TRBV5-6 and TRBJ1-6, is DAGVTQSPTHLIKTRGQQVTLRCSPKSGHDTVSWYQQALGQGPQFIFQYYEEEERQRGNFPDRFSGHQFPNYSSELNVNALLLGDSALYLCASSSGGTALYNSPLHFGNGTRLTVT.

This chain links TRBV2 with TRBJ2-1, with TRBD1 identical over 7 bases. Germline CDR1 SNHLY, CDR2 FYNNEI. The V and J ends lost 7 bases and 0 bases, in that order; junction bases with no gene match: 9. This CDR3 region has 16 residues. The CDR3 bases are TGTGCCAGCACCCTGGACAGGCGGAGCTCCTACAATGAGCAGTTCTTC. Its protein product is CASTLDRRSSYNEQFF.

The CDR3 spells CASSPGRGKFNEQFF. In nucleotides, the CDR3 is TGTGCCAGCAGCCCCGGGAGAGGGAAATTCAATGAGCAGTTCTTC. The V and J genes are TRBV13 and TRBJ2-1, with D perhaps matching TRBD2 (6 bases). The CDR3 is made up of 15 amino acids. Trimming took off 5 bases at V and 6 bases at J, with 17 bases between the two ends. The germline V gene has CDR1 PRHDT and CDR2 FYEKMQ (reference sequence). The full variable domain, rest sourced from reference TRBV13 and TRBJ2-1, is AAGVIQSPRHLIKEKRETATLKCYPIPRHDTVYWYQQGPGQDPQFLISFYEKMQSDKGSIPDRFSAQQFSDYHSELNMSSLELGDSALYFCASSPGRGKFNEQFFGPGTRLTVL.

The chain uses TRBV5-1 and TRBJ2-5; TRBD2 matches at 8 bases. Per the germline V gene, CDR1 is SGHRS and CDR2 is YFSETQ. This CDR3 has 15 residues. The trim removed 0 bases at V and 4 bases at J, leaving 5 bases unmatched. CDR3: CASSLVGSGVETQYF. Written as DNA, the CDR3 is TGCGCCAGCAGCTTGGTTGGTAGCGGGGTAGAGACCCAGTACTTC.

This clone was detected only a few times. This chain joins TRBV7-9 and TRBJ2-3; 11 bases map to TRBD2. Germline V gives CDR1 SEHNR, CDR2 FQNEAQ (reference sequence). V shed 1 base, J shed 1 base, and the junction held 7 bases outside the gene matches. The CDR3 runs 18 residues. CDR3 protein: CASSLVGLAGGRTDTQYF. The CDR3 bases are TGTGCCAGCAGCTTAGTAGGGCTAGCGGGGGGCCGCACAGATACGCAGTATTTT.

The genes are TRBV3-1 (or the pseudogene TRBV3-2) and TRBJ1-1, with 7 bases lining up with TRBD1. V trimming: 2 bases; J trimming: 7 bases; junction bases outside the gene matches: 4. The CDR3 extends over 13 amino acids. Germline CDR1 LGHDT, CDR2 YNNKEL (reference sequence). The CDR3 reads CASSQSTGREAFF. In nucleotides, the CDR3 is TGTGCCAGCAGCCAATCGACAGGGCGTGAAGCTTTCTTT.

This sequence joins TRBV1 and TRBJ1-6; no DNA check was done on the table's D call, TRBD1. TRBV1 is a documented pseudogene. The length of the CDR3 is 19 residues. CDR3 residues: CTSSQDWGSQGSFNSPLHF. The CDR3 DNA reads as TGCACCAGCAGCCAAGATTGGGGTAGCCAGGGGTCCTTTAATTCACCCCTCCACTTT.

This clone has a single count. CDR3 sequence: CASSFRQGGTNTEAFF. The DNA for the CDR3 is TGTGCCAGCAGCTTTCGGCAAGGAGGAACGAACACTGAAGCTTTCTTT. V usage is TRBV6-6 and J usage is TRBJ1-1; D gene uncertain. This CDR3 comprises 16 residues. The ends were cut back, 6 bases at V and 1 base at J, with 18 bases in the middle. CDR1 MNHNY and CDR2 SVGAGI come from the germline V gene (reference sequence).

This clone showed up just a few times. The V and J genes are TRBV2 and TRBJ2-1, with 9 bases lining up with TRBD1. The CDR3 runs 15 residues. Germline V CDR1 and CDR2: SNHLY, FYNNEI. Trimming removed 1 base from V and 4 bases from J; junction bases left unmatched: 2. CDR3 in amino acids: CASSEGGQGYNEQFF. In DNA, the CDR3 is TGTGCCAGCAGTGAAGGGGGACAGGGTTACAATGAGCAGTTCTTC.

The chain uses TRBV14 and TRBJ2-2, with a weak D call TRBD2 (5 bases). There are 13 residues in the CDR3. Germline CDR1 and CDR2: SGHDN and FVKESK. V lost 1 base and J lost 7, with 7 bases in between. The CDR3 DNA is TGTGCCAGCAGCCAAGCTCGGGGCGGGGAGCTGTTTTTT. Translating it yields CASSQARGGELFF.

The rearrangement uses TRBV11-2 and TRBJ1-6; D gene unclear. With 2 bases removed from V and 4 bases from J, the gap between germline ends came to 9 bases. Per the germline V gene, CDR1 is SGHAT and CDR2 is FQNNGV. The CDR3 spans 15 residues. CDR3 in amino acids: CASSLQLPYNSPLHF. The DNA for the CDR3 is TGTGCCAGCAGCTTACAGTTACCTTATAATTCACCCCTCCACTTT.